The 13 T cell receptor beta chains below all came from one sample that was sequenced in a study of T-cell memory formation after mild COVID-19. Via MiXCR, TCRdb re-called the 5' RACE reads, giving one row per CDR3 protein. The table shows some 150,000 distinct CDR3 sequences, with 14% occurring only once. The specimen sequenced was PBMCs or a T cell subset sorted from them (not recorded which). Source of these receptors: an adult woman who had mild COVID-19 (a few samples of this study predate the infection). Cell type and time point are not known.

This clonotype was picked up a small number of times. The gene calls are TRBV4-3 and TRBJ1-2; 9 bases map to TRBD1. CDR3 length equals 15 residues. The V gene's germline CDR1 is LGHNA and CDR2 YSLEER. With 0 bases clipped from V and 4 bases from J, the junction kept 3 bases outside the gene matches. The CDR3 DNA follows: TGCGCCAGCAGCCAAGACGGGACAGGGATCTATGGCTACACCTTC. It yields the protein CASSQDGTGIYGYTF.

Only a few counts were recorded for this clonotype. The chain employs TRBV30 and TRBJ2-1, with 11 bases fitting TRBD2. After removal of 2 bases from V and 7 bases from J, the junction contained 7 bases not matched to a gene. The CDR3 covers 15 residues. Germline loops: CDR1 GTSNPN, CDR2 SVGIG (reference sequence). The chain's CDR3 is CAWSPGTSGNNEQFF. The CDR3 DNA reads TGTGCCTGGAGTCCAGGGACTAGCGGAAATAATGAGCAGTTCTTC.

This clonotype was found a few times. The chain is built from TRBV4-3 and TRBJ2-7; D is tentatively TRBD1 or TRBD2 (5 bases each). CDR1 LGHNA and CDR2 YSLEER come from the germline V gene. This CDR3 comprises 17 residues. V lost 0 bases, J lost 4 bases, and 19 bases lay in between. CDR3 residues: CASSQDPTRDRPYEQYF. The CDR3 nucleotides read TGCGCCAGCAGCCAAGATCCAACGAGGGACCGGCCTTACGAGCAGTACTTC.

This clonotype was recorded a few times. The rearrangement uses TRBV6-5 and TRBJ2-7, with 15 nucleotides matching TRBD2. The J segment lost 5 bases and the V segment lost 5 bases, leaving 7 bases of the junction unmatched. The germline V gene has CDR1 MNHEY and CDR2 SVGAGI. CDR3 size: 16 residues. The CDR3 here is CASSTGLAGGFDEQYF. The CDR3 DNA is TGTGCCAGCAGTACGGGACTAGCGGGGGGTTTCGACGAGCAGTACTTC.

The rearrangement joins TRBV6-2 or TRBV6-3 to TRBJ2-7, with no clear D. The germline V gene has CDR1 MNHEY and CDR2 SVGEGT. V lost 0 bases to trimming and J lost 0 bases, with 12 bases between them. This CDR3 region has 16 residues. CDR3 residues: CASSYSFESYSYEQYF. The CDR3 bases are TGTGCCAGCAGTTACTCGTTTGAAAGTTACTCCTACGAGCAGTACTTC.

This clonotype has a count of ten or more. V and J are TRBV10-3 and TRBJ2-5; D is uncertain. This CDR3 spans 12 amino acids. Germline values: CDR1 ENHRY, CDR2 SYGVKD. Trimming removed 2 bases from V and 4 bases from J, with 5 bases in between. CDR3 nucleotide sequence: TGTGCCATCAGTGAGCCCCCAGAGACCCAGTACTTC. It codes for CAISEPPETQYF.

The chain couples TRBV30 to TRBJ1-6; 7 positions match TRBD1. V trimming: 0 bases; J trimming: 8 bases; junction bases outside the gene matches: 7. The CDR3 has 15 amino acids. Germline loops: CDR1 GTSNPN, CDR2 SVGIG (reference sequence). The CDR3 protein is CAWSVWSGGDSPLHF. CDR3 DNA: TGTGCCTGGAGTGTATGGTCAGGGGGGGATTCACCCCTCCACTTT.

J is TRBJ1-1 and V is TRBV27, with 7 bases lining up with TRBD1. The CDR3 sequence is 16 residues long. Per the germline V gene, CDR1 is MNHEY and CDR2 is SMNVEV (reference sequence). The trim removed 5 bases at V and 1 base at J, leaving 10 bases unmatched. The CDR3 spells CASSPLMRQGNTEAFF. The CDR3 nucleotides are TGTGCCAGCAGTCCGCTTATGCGACAGGGGAACACTGAAGCTTTCTTT.

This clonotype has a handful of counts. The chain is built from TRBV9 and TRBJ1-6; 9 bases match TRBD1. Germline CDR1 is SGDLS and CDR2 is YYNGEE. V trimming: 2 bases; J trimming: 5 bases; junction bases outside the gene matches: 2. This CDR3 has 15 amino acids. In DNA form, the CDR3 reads TGTGCCAGCAGCGTTGGGACAGGGAATAATTCACCCCTCCACTTT. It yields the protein CASSVGTGNNSPLHF.

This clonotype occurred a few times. DNA for the CDR3: TGCAGCGTTGAAGCCCTGGGCCTTCAAGAGACCCAGTACTTC. The encoded protein is CSVEALGLQETQYF. The chain has TRBV29-1 and TRBJ2-5; D unclear. Germline assignment: CDR1 SQVTM and CDR2 ANQGSEA. V dropped 1 base and J dropped 2 bases, with 11 bases sitting between them. The CDR3 contains 14 residues. Full variable domain (outside the CDR3, taken from reference TRBV29-1 and TRBJ2-5): SAVISQKPSRDICQRGTSLTIQCQVDSQVTMMFWYRQQPGQSLTLIATANQGSEATYESGFVIDKFPISRPNLTFSTLTVSNMSPEDSSIYLCSVEALGLQETQYFGPGTRLLVL.

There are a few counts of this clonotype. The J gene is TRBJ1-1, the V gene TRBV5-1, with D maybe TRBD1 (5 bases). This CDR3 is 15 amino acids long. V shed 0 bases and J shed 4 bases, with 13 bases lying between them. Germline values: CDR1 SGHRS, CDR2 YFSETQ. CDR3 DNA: TGCGCCAGCAGCTTGGAAGGCGGGGGGGTCACTGAAGCTTTCTTT. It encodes CASSLEGGGVTEAFF.

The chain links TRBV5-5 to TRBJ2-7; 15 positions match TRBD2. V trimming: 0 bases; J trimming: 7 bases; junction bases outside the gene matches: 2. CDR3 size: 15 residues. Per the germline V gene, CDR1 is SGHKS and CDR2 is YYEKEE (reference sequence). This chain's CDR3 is CASSLEGLAGGEQYF. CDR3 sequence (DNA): TGTGCCAGCAGCTTGGAGGGACTAGCGGGAGGAGAGCAGTACTTC.

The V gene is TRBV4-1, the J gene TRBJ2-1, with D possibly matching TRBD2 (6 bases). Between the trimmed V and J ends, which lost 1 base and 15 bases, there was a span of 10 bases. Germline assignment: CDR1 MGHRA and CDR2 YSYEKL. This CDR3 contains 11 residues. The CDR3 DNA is TGCGCCAGCAGCCAAGGGCGGGGTCGGTTCTTC. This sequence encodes CASSQGRGRFF.